The present entry profiles one T cell receptor (beta chain) with its context. The sample belongs to a study of response to subunit inactivated influenza vaccine. TCRdb re-analysed the RT-PCR reads in MiXCR, keeping a single row per CDR3 protein. The sample has over 750,000 distinct CDR3 sequences, around 20% seen once; the top ten hold roughly 10%. The CDR3 length is 15 residues. With V trimmed by 0 bases and J by 2 bases, 2 bases remained unmatched. Germline V lookup: CDR1 MNHEY, CDR2 SVGAGI. The starting material was PBMCs from blood, obtained about 5 days after vaccination. J is TRBJ2-3 and V is TRBV6-5; 7 bases match TRBD2. The source of this sequence is a man aged 50-60 years who received an inactivated influenza vaccine. CDR3: CASSYSTSPTDTQYF. CDR3 nucleotides: TGTGCCAGCAGTTACTCGACTAGCCCCACAGATACGCAGTATTTT.